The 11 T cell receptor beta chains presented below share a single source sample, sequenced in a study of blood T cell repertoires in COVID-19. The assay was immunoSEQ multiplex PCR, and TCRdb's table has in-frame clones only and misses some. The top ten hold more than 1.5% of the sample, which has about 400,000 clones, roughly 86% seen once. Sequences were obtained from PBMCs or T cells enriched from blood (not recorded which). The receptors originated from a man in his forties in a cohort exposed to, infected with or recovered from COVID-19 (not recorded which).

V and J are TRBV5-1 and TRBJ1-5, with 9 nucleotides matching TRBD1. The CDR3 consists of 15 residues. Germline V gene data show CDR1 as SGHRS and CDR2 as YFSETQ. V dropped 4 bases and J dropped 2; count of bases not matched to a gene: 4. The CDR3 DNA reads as TGCGCCAGCAGCCCCGGGACAGGGCGCAATCAGCCCCAGCATTTT. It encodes CASSPGTGRNQPQHF. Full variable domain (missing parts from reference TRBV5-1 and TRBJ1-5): KAGVTQTPRYLIKTRGQQVTLSCSPISGHRSVSWYQQTPGQGLQFLFEYFSETQRNKGNFPGRFSGRQFSNSRSEMNVSTLELGDSALYLCASSPGTGRNQPQHFGDGTRLSIL.

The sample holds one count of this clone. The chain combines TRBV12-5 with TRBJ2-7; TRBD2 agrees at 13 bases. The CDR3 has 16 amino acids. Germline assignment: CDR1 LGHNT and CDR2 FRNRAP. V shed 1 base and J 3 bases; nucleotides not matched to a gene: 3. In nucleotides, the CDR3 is TGTGCTAGTGGTTTGGCAAGGACTAGCGGGAGCTACGAGCAGTACTTC. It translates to CASGLARTSGSYEQYF.

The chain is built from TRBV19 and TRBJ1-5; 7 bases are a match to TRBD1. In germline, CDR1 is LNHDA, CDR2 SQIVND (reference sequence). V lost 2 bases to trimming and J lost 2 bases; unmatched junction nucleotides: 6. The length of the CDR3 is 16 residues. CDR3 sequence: CASSISQTGGNQPQHF. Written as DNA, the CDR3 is TGTGCCAGTAGTATATCCCAAACAGGGGGCAATCAGCCCCAGCATTTT.

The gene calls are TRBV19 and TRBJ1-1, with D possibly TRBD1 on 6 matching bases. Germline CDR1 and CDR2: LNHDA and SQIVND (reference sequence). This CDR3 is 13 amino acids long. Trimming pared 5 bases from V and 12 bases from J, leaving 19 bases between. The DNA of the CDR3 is TGTGCCAGTAGTCCTCAACCGGGACATGGAACTTTCTTT. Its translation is CASSPQPGHGTFF.

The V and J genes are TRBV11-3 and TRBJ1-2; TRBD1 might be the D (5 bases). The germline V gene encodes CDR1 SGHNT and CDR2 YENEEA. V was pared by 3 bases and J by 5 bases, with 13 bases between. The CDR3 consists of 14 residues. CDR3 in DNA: TGTGCCAGCAGCTTTGAGGGACTAACTTATGGCTACACCTTC. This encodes CASSFEGLTYGYTF. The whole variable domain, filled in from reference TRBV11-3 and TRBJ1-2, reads EAGVVQSPRYKIIEKKQPVAFWCNPISGHNTLYWYLQNLGQGPELLIRYENEEAVDDSQLPKDRFSAERLKGVDSTLKIQPAELGDSAVYLCASSFEGLTYGYTFGSGTRLTVV.

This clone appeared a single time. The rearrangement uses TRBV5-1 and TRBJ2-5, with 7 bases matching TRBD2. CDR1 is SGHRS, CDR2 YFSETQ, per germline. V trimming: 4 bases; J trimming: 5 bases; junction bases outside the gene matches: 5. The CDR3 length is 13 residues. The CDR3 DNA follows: TGCGCCAGCAGCGGGGGGGTCCGGGAGACCCAGTACTTC. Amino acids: CASSGGVRETQYF.

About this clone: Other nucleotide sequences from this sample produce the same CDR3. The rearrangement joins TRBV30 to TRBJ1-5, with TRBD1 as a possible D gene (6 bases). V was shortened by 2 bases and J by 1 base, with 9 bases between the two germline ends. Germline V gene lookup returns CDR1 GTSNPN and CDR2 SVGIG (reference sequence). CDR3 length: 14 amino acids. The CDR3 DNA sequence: TGTGCCTGGAGTCCGGGACAAAGCAATCAGCCCCAGCATTTT. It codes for CAWSPGQSNQPQHF.

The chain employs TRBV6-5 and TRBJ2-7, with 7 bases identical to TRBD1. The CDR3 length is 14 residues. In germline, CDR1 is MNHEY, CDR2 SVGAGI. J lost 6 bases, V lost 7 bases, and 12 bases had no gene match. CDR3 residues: CASNPQGKGAEQYF. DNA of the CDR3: TGTGCCAGCAACCCACAGGGGAAGGGGGCCGAGCAGTACTTC.

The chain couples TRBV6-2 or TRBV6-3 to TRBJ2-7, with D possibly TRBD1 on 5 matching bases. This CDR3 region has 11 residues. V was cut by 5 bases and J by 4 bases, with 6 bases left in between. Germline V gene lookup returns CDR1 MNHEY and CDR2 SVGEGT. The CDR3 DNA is TGTGCCAGCAGTAGGGGTTACGAGCAGTACTTC. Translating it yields CASSRGYEQYF.

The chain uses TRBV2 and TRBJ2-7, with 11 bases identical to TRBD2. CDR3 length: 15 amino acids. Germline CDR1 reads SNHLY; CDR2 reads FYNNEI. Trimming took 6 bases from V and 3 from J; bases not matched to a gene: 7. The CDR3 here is CASREGTSGNYEQYF. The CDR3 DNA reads TGTGCCAGCAGAGAGGGGACTAGCGGAAACTACGAGCAGTACTTC.

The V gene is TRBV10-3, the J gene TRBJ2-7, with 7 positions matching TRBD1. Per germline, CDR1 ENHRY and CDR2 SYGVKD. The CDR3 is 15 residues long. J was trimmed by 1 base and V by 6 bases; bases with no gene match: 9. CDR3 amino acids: CAISRTSGQSYEQYF. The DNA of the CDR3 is TGTGCCATCAGCCGCACCTCGGGACAGTCCTACGAGCAGTACTTC.